The sequence of this T cell receptor beta chain was determined in a study of blood T cell repertoires in COVID-19. Study-wide background: Sites across the United States, Italy and Spain contributed samples from acute and convalescent COVID-19.

Profiled with immunoSEQ multiplex PCR; TCRdb holds only in-frame clones, not every one. The repertoire consists of over 150,000 clones, with about 90% occurring once and the leading ten covering around 0.55%. The clonotype was recovered from a man aged 50-60 years with acute or convalescent COVID-19. Sequencing used peripheral blood.

DNA for the CDR3: TGTGCCAGTAGTCGTTCCCTGAATGAGCAGTTCTTC. It yields the protein CASSRSLNEQFF. J is TRBJ2-1 and V is TRBV19; D not certain. The V gene lost 5 bases and the J gene lost 7 bases, with 9 bases spanning the gap. Germline V lookup: CDR1 LNHDA, CDR2 SQIVND (reference sequence). The CDR3 has 12 amino acids.